These 25 T cell receptor beta chains originate from one sample sequenced in a study of PD-L1 blockade in urothelial cancer. As for time point: pretreatment peripheral blood. The assay was immunoSEQ multiplex PCR, and TCRdb's table has in-frame clones only and misses some. Of tens of thousands of clones listed, roughly 78% were seen once; the top ten hold less than 11%. This sample comprised PBMCs, obtained around atezolizumab (anti-PD-L1) treatment. These receptors originate from a man aged 70 or older with urothelial cancer.

The gene calls are TRBV27 and TRBJ2-3; D ambiguous. Germline V gene lookup returns CDR1 MNHEY and CDR2 SMNVEV (reference sequence). With 8 bases removed from V and 0 bases from J, the gap between germline ends came to 12 bases. The CDR3 totals 14 residues. Written as DNA, the CDR3 is TGTGCCAGCGCAGCGATCTCTAGCACAGATACGCAGTATTTT. Amino acid sequence: CASAAISSTDTQYF.

The CDR3 coding sequence is TGTGCCAGCAGCTTACCGGGAGATACGCAGTATTTT. Translated: CASSLPGDTQYF. The chain combines TRBV7-6 with TRBJ2-3; D ambiguous. The germline V gene has CDR1 SGHVS and CDR2 FNYEAQ. Trimming shortened V by 2 bases and J by 5 bases, and 5 bases separated the two germline ends. This CDR3 has 12 amino acids.

The chain carries TRBV9 and TRBJ2-5; unclear D gene. Deletions cut 0 bases from V and 2 bases from J, with 11 bases between. In germline, CDR1 is SGDLS, CDR2 YYNGEE. The CDR3 has 15 residues. DNA for the CDR3: TGTGCCAGCAGCGTAGGCGTGAATAGTCAAGAGACCCAGTACTTC. Translated: CASSVGVNSQETQYF.

The rearrangement uses TRBV9 and TRBJ2-3; no clear D. V lost 4 bases to trimming and J lost 2 bases, with 5 bases between them. Germline V gives CDR1 SGDLS, CDR2 YYNGEE. The CDR3 runs 12 residues. Here the CDR3 reads CASSSLTDTQYF. As DNA, the CDR3 is TGTGCCAGCAGCTCCCTCACAGATACGCAGTATTTT. The whole variable domain, filled in from reference TRBV9 and TRBJ2-3, reads DSGVTQTPKHLITATGQRVTLRCSPRSGDLSVYWYQQSLDQGLQFLIQYYNGEERAKGNILERFSAQQFPDLHSELNLSSLELGDSALYFCASSSLTDTQYFGPGTRLTVL.

In its sample, this clone was seen a few times. The V call is TRBV6-5, the J call TRBJ2-7; 8 positions match TRBD1. The CDR3 extends over 14 amino acids. V shed 6 bases, J shed 0 bases, and the junction held 4 bases outside the gene matches. Germline V gene data show CDR1 as MNHEY and CDR2 as SVGAGI. CDR3 residues: CASRRTGSSYEQYF. The CDR3 bases are TGTGCCAGCAGACGGACAGGGAGCTCCTACGAGCAGTACTTC.

V and J are TRBV7-2 and TRBJ2-7; 12 bases map to TRBD2. After removal of 8 bases from V and 2 bases from J, the junction contained 1 base not matched to a gene. Germline CDR1 is SGHTA and CDR2 is FQGNSA. The CDR3 sequence is 13 residues long. CDR3 coding DNA: TGTGCCAGCCGACTAGCGGGAGCCTACGAGCAGTACTTC. Residues: CASRLAGAYEQYF.

The rearrangement joins TRBV27 to TRBJ1-4; 7 positions agree with TRBD1. The germline CDR1 and CDR2 sequences are MNHEY and SMNVEV (reference sequence). After removal of 5 bases from V and 4 bases from J, the junction contained 10 bases not matched to a gene. The CDR3 sequence is 16 residues long. CDR3 residues: CASSGTTDRVNEKLFF. The CDR3 DNA follows: TGTGCCAGCAGTGGGACAACCGACAGGGTTAATGAAAAACTGTTTTTT. Based on the CDR3 plus reference TRBV27 and TRBJ1-4, the full variable domain is EAQVTQNPRYLITVTGKKLTVTCSQNMNHEYMSWYRQDPGLGLRQIYYSMNVEVTDKGDVPEGYKVSRKEKRNFPLILESPSPNQTSLYFCASSGTTDRVNEKLFFGSGTQLSVL.

In its sample, this clone was seen a few times. The chain recombines TRBV27 with TRBJ2-3, with D uncertain. The germline gives CDR1 MNHEY, CDR2 SMNVEV (reference sequence). V was pared by 4 bases and J by 1 base, with 12 bases between. The CDR3 is made up of 15 amino acids. In DNA form, the CDR3 reads TGTGCCAGCAGTTCGAGAGCCCCTGGCACAGATACGCAGTATTTT. Protein: CASSSRAPGTDTQYF.

The rearrangement uses TRBV11-2 and TRBJ2-2, with TRBD2 matching 8 bases. V was clipped by 5 bases and J by 6 bases; unmatched bases: 17. Looked up from germline, CDR1 is SGHAT and CDR2 is FQNNGV. The CDR3 covers 18 residues. The CDR3 sequence: CASSGPARTGTSPGELFF. CDR3 coding DNA: TGTGCCAGCAGCGGACCCGCGAGAACCGGGACTAGTCCCGGGGAGCTGTTTTTT. Together with reference TRBV11-2 and TRBJ2-2, the CDR3 gives the full variable domain: EAGVAQSPRYKIIEKRQSVAFWCNPISGHATLYWYQQILGQGPKLLIQFQNNGVVDDSQLPKDRFSAERLKGVDSTLKIQPAKLEDSAVYLCASSGPARTGTSPGELFFGEGSRLTVL.

The chain couples TRBV28 to TRBJ1-5; possibly TRBD1 for D (6 bases). In germline, CDR1 is MDHEN, CDR2 SYDVKM. The CDR3 length is 20 residues. Between the trimmed V and J ends, which lost 5 bases and 1 base, there was a span of 27 bases. The CDR3 nucleotides read TGTGCCAGCAGTCTCATAACTTGGGGGGGACATCAGAAGAGCAATCAGCCCCAGCATTTT. Translating gives CASSLITWGGHQKSNQPQHF.

This chain joins TRBV2 and TRBJ1-2, with D maybe TRBD1 (5 bases). This CDR3 is 14 amino acids long. Germline V gives CDR1 SNHLY, CDR2 FYNNEI. The V and J ends lost 5 bases and 5 bases respectively, with 15 bases between them. As DNA, the CDR3 is TGTGCCAGCAGTCGGACCCTTCAGGGATATGGCTACACCTTC. This encodes CASSRTLQGYGYTF.

This chain connects TRBV10-3 to TRBJ2-3, with 14 bases that match TRBD2. This CDR3 contains 17 residues. With 3 bases clipped from V and 3 bases from J, the junction kept 5 bases outside the gene matches. Germline V CDR1 and CDR2: ENHRY, SYGVKD. The CDR3 DNA reads TGTGCCATCAGTGACGAGACTAGCGGGAGGGAGACAGATACGCAGTATTTT. This codes for CAISDETSGRETDTQYF.

Only a few counts were recorded for this clone. CDR3 in DNA: TGTGCCAGCAGTCCGGAGGGCCCGGATGAAAAACTGTTTTTT. Protein: CASSPEGPDEKLFF. The V call is TRBV5-5, the J call TRBJ1-4; D is undetermined. The CDR3 sequence is 14 residues long. Germline V gene data show CDR1 as SGHKS and CDR2 as YYEKEE (reference sequence). Trimming removed 5 bases at V and 6 bases at J, with 14 bases between. The entire variable domain, with the rest obtained from reference TRBV5-5 and TRBJ1-4, is as follows: DAGVTQSPTHLIKTRGQQVTLRCSPISGHKSVSWYQQVLGQGPQFIFQYYEKEERGRGNFPDRFSARQFPNYSSELNVNALLLGDSALYLCASSPEGPDEKLFFGSGTQLSVL.

The genes are TRBV5-1 and TRBJ2-5; possible D gene TRBD1, 6 bases. Germline CDR1 reads SGHRS; CDR2 reads YFSETQ. Trimming left V 4 bases short and J 0 bases short, with 13 bases between. This CDR3 has 15 residues. CDR3 sequence: CASSRMGADQETQYF. The DNA of the CDR3 is TGCGCCAGCAGCCGGATGGGGGCCGACCAAGAGACCCAGTACTTC.

The genes are TRBV6-1 and TRBJ1-1, with 9 bases matching TRBD1. The CDR3 is made up of 14 amino acids. Germline V gene sequence: CDR1 MNHNS, CDR2 SASEGT. Unmatched junction bases numbered 7, after V lost 6 bases and J lost 5 bases. CDR3 sequence reads: CASSLADRGTEAFF. CDR3 DNA sequence: TGTGCCAGCAGCCTCGCGGACAGGGGAACTGAAGCTTTCTTT.

The chain couples TRBV27 to TRBJ1-1, with TRBD1 matching 11 bases. The CDR3 contains 17 residues. Germline CDR1 is MNHEY and CDR2 is SMNVEV (reference sequence). V trimming: 6 bases; J trimming: 1 base; junction bases outside the gene matches: 10. The chain's CDR3 is CASRSVWDRGKNTEAFF. The CDR3 DNA sequence: TGTGCCAGCAGATCAGTATGGGACAGGGGGAAGAACACTGAAGCTTTCTTT.

This rearrangement joins TRBV11-2 to TRBJ1-1; D perhaps matches TRBD1 (5 bases). Germline V gene lookup returns CDR1 SGHAT and CDR2 FQNNGV. The CDR3 is 16 residues long. V was shortened by 1 base and J by 1 base, with 13 bases between the two germline ends. The CDR3 sequence is CASSLVMGQPNTEAFF. The CDR3 region has the DNA TGTGCCAGCAGCTTAGTGATGGGGCAGCCGAACACTGAAGCTTTCTTT.

The J gene is TRBJ1-1, the V gene TRBV9; D possibly corresponds to TRBD1 (5 bases). The CDR3 spans 15 residues. The V end was cut by 2 bases, the J end by 2 bases, with 13 bases between. Germline V gene lookup returns CDR1 SGDLS and CDR2 YYNGEE. The CDR3 nucleotides read TGTGCCAGCAGCGTCGGAGGGGAGGCAAACACTGAAGCTTTCTTT. It yields the protein CASSVGGEANTEAFF.

This chain links TRBV20-1 with TRBJ1-1, with D possibly TRBD1 on 6 matching bases. V was shortened by 4 bases and J by 3 bases, with 6 bases between the two germline ends. CDR1 and CDR2 (germline): DFQATT, SNEGSKA (reference sequence). This CDR3 has 11 residues. Here the CDR3 DNA reads TGCAGTGCTAAGGGGGACACTGAAGCTTTCTTT. Its translation is CSAKGDTEAFF.

The chain is built from TRBV6-1 and TRBJ2-2; D perhaps matches TRBD2 (6 bases). CDR3 length equals 14 residues. The V gene lost 4 bases and the J gene lost 3 bases, with 9 bases spanning the gap. The germline V gene encodes CDR1 MNHNS and CDR2 SASEGT. CDR3 protein: CASSGGAYTGELFF. As DNA, the CDR3 is TGTGCCAGCAGTGGCGGGGCGTACACCGGGGAGCTGTTTTTT.

This chain uses TRBV5-1 with TRBJ1-1; TRBD1 might be the D (5 bases). Between the trimmed V and J ends, which lost 4 bases and 1 base, there was a span of 11 bases. The germline V gene has CDR1 SGHRS and CDR2 YFSETQ. This CDR3 has 14 amino acids. The chain's CDR3 is CASSQMGGNTEAFF. The CDR3 DNA follows: TGCGCCAGCAGCCAGATGGGGGGGAACACTGAAGCTTTCTTT.

The chain carries TRBV7-3 and TRBJ2-5; D possibly corresponds to TRBD2 (6 bases). V lost 2 bases, J lost 1 base, and 17 bases lay in between. The germline gives CDR1 SGHTA, CDR2 FQGTGA. This CDR3 has 17 amino acids. The CDR3: CASSLGGASDPQETQYF. CDR3 bases: TGTGCCAGCAGCTTAGGAGGTGCTAGCGACCCCCAAGAGACCCAGTACTTC. The full variable domain, rest sourced from reference TRBV7-3 and TRBJ2-5, is GAGVSQTPSNKVTEKGKYVELRCDPISGHTALYWYRQSLGQGPEFLIYFQGTGAADDSGLPNDRFFAVRPEGSVSTLKIQRTERGDSAVYLCASSLGGASDPQETQYFGPGTRLLVL.

V usage is TRBV21-1 and J usage is TRBJ2-1; the table assigns TRBD1, which was not confirmed against the DNA. TRBV21-1 is reported as a pseudogene. The CDR3 is made up of 15 amino acids. CDR3 sequence reads: CASSKDRGLGNEQFF. DNA for the CDR3: TGTGCCAGCAGCAAAGACAGGGGGCTAGGCAATGAGCAGTTCTTC.

The rearrangement links TRBV2 to TRBJ2-2; D is perhaps TRBD2 (5 bases). The CDR3 extends over 13 amino acids. The V and J ends lost 4 bases and 3 bases respectively, with 6 bases between them. Germline loops: CDR1 SNHLY, CDR2 FYNNEI. CDR3 coding DNA: TGTGCCAGCAGTGGGCGGGACACCGGGGAGCTGTTTTTT. Translating gives CASSGRDTGELFF.

V and J are TRBV15 and TRBJ2-3; TRBD2 aligns across 8 bases. CDR3 length equals 16 residues. Trimming took 1 base from V and 4 from J; bases not matched to a gene: 7. Germline V lookup: CDR1 LNHNV, CDR2 YYDKDF (reference sequence). CDR3 in DNA: TGTGCCACCAGCAGAGCCTCCGGGACTAGACCAGATACGCAGTATTTT. Translated: CATSRASGTRPDTQYF.